A single sample is the source of the 8 T cell receptor beta chains below, sequenced in a study of shared clonotypes between healthy human individuals. Sequencing used immunoSEQ multiplex PCR; TCRdb keeps in-frame clones, though not all of them. This sample has about 470,000 clones, with more than 75% found just once. Sequencing was carried out using PBMCs. Source of these receptors: a woman in her thirties or forties in good health. Some clones in this sample may be carry-over from other donors' samples.

This chain joins TRBV7-9 and TRBJ2-7, with TRBD2 as a possible D gene (5 bases). Germline-derived CDR1 and CDR2 are SEHNR and FQNEAQ (reference sequence). This CDR3 is built from 15 residues. V was cut by 4 bases and J by 1 base, with 14 bases left in between. In DNA form, the CDR3 reads TGTGCCAGCAGCTCCACTCGGACGGGATCCTACGAGCAGTACTTC. Protein: CASSSTRTGSYEQYF.

Here the CDR3 DNA reads TGTGCCAGCAGCTTAGGGGAGGTGAACACTGAAGCTTTCTTT. It codes for CASSLGEVNTEAFF. This sequence joins TRBV7-8 and TRBJ1-1; no firm D call. From germline, CDR1 is SGHVS and CDR2 FQNEAQ. With 1 base removed from V and 0 bases from J, the gap between germline ends came to 6 bases. The CDR3 sequence is 14 residues long.

V gene TRBV28 combines with J gene TRBJ1-5; no clear D gene. V lost 6 bases, J lost 5 bases, and 11 bases lay in between. The length of the CDR3 is 13 residues. The germline V gene has CDR1 MDHEN and CDR2 SYDVKM. In nucleotides, the CDR3 is TGTGCCAGCAGGTCCAGGTCCTATCAGCCCCAGCATTTT. Its protein is CASRSRSYQPQHF.

The V call is TRBV19, the J call TRBJ2-1, with D possibly TRBD1 on 5 matching bases. The CDR3 is 16 residues long. V lost 6 bases and J 0 bases, leaving 15 bases between the germline ends. Germline V gene sequence: CDR1 LNHDA, CDR2 SQIVND (reference sequence). CDR3: CASSQGVQSSYNEQFF. The CDR3 DNA is TGTGCCAGTAGCCAAGGGGTTCAGAGCTCCTACAATGAGCAGTTCTTC.

The CDR3 DNA reads TGTGCCAGTAGCCTGGGACTAGGCAAAAACATTCAGTACTTC. Amino acids: CASSLGLGKNIQYF. This rearrangement joins TRBV19 to TRBJ2-4, with 8 positions matching TRBD2. J lost 3 bases, V lost 6 bases, and 4 bases had no gene match. The CDR3 loop spans 14 amino acids. The germline V gene encodes CDR1 LNHDA and CDR2 SQIVND (reference sequence).

The chain has TRBV27 and TRBJ1-1, with D possibly being TRBD1 (5 bases). V lost 1 base to trimming and J lost 1 base, with 13 bases between them. This CDR3 is 16 amino acids long. Germline V lookup: CDR1 MNHEY, CDR2 SMNVEV (reference sequence). This CDR3 is CASSLLGREWNTEAFF. In DNA form, the CDR3 reads TGTGCCAGCAGTTTATTAGGCAGGGAATGGAACACTGAAGCTTTCTTT.

Note on this clone: Its ends do not fully match the called genes, so a read error is possible. The V and J genes are TRBV30 and TRBJ1-2; the D gene is possibly TRBD1 (6 bases). In germline, CDR1 is GTSNPN, CDR2 SVGIG (reference sequence). CDR3 length: 11 residues. The CDR3 DNA is TGTGCCTGGAGTCCCCCCCCGGGGGCAGGCTTC. Translated: CAWSPPPGAGF. The complete variable domain, with remaining parts taken from reference TRBV30 and TRBJ1-2, reads SQTIHQWPATLVQPVGSPLSLECTVEGTSNPNLYWYRQAAGRGLQLLFYSVGIGQISSEVPQNLSASRPQDRQFILSSKKLLLSDSGFYLCAWSPPPGAGFGSGTRLTVV.

With regard to this clone: A far larger clone is one base from this, pointing to a likely read error. Other DNA variants within this sample encode the same CDR3. The genes are TRBV5-1 and TRBJ2-3; 12 positions match TRBD2. Germline CDR1 is SGHRS and CDR2 is YFSETQ. This CDR3 is built from 17 residues. V lost 4 bases to trimming and J lost 0 bases; unmatched junction nucleotides: 6. The CDR3 protein is CASSQTGLAGSTDTQYF. As DNA, the CDR3 is TGCGCCAGCAGCCAAACAGGACTAGCGGGGAGCACAGATACGCAGTATTTT.